The present T cell receptor (beta chain) was sequenced within a study of blood T cell repertoires in COVID-19. How the authors handled the data: Amplification of reference gene primers provided the estimated nucleated cell counts. Assay used: immunoSEQ multiplex PCR; TCRdb lists only in-frame clones, some missing. The DNA was the basis for D and trimming; V, J and clone size are from that table. The sample records around 280,000 clones, roughly 80% being singletons. The CDR3 is made up of 17 amino acids. The V gene end was trimmed by 1 base and the J gene end by 0 bases; junction bases not matched to a gene: 3. From germline, CDR1 is LGHDT and CDR2 YNNKEL (reference sequence).

Sequences were obtained from peripheral blood. This TCR was sampled from a woman aged 50 to 60 with active or convalescent COVID-19. The gene calls are TRBV3-1 (or the pseudogene TRBV3-2) and TRBJ1-6; 7 bases fit TRBD1. CDR3 sequence reads: CASSQARGHSYNSPLHF. As DNA, the CDR3 is TGTGCCAGCAGCCAAGCAAGGGGGCACTCCTATAATTCACCCCTCCACTTT.